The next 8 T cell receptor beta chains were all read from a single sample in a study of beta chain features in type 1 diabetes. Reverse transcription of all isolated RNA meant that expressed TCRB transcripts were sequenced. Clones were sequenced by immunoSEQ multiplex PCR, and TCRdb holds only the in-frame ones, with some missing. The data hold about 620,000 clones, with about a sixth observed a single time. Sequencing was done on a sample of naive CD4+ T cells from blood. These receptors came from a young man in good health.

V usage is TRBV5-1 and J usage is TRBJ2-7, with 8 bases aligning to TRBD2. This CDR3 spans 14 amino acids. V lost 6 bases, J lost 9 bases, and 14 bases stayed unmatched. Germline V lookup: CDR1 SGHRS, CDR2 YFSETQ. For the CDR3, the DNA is TGCGCCAGCACCCAAGGGACGGGGGGGTTCTGGCAGTACTTC. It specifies CASTQGTGGFWQYF.

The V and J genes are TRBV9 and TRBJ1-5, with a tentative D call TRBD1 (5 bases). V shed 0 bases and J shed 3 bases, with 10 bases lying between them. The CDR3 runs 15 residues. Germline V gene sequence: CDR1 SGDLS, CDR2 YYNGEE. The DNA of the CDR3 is TGTGCCAGCAGCGTAGAGGCAGGACACAATCAGCCCCAGCATTTT. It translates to CASSVEAGHNQPQHF.

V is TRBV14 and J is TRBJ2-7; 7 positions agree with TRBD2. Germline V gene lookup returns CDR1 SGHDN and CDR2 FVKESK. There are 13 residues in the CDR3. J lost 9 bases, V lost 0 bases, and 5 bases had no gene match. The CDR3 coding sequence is TGTGCCAGCAGCCAAGAGGCGGGAGAAGGGCAGTACTTC. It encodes CASSQEAGEGQYF.

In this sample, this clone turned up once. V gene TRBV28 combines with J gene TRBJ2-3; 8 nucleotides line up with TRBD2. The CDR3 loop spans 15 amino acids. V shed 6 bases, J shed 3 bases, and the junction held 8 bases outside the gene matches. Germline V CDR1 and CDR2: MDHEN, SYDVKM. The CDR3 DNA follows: TGTGCCAGCAGCACCCCGGGACTAGGAACAGATACGCAGTATTTT. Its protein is CASSTPGLGTDTQYF.

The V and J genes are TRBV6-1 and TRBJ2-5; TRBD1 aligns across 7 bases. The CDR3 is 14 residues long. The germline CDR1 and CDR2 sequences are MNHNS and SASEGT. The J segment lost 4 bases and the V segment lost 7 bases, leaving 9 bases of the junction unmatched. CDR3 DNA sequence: TGTGCCAGCACCCAAGACAGGGTGAGAGAGACCCAGTACTTC. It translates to CASTQDRVRETQYF.

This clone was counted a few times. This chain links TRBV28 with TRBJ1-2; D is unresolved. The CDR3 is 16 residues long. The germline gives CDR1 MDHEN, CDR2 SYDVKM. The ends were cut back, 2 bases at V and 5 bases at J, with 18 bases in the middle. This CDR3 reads CASSLVLGSTAYGYTF. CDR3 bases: TGTGCCAGCAGTTTAGTTCTGGGGAGTACCGCGTATGGCTACACCTTC.

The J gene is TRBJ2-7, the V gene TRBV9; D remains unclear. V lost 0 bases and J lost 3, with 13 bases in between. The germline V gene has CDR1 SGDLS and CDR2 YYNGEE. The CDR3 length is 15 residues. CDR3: CASSVAASWGYEQYF. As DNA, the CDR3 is TGTGCCAGCAGCGTAGCGGCCAGTTGGGGCTACGAGCAGTACTTC. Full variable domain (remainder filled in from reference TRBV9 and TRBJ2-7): DSGVTQTPKHLITATGQRVTLRCSPRSGDLSVYWYQQSLDQGLQFLIQYYNGEERAKGNILERFSAQQFPDLHSELNLSSLELGDSALYFCASSVAASWGYEQYFGPGTRLTVT.

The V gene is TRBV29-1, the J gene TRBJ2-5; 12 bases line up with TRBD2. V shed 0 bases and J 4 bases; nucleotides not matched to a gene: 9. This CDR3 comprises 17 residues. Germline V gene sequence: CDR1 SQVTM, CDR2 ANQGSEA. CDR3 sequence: CSVEDTRLAGVRETQYF. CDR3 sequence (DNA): TGCAGCGTTGAAGATACGAGACTAGCGGGAGTGAGAGAGACCCAGTACTTC. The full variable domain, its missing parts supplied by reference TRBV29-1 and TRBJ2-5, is SAVISQKPSRDICQRGTSLTIQCQVDSQVTMMFWYRQQPGQSLTLIATANQGSEATYESGFVIDKFPISRPNLTFSTLTVSNMSPEDSSIYLCSVEDTRLAGVRETQYFGPGTRLLVL.